Sequencing of this TCR beta chain was carried out in a study of blood T cell repertoires in COVID-19. In the case of this clone: The same CDR3 is also encoded by other DNA sequences in this sample.

Profiled with immunoSEQ multiplex PCR; TCRdb holds only in-frame clones, not every one. The sample holds roughly 310,000 clones; 70% to 90% are singletons and the top ten take 3.5% to 4%. The TCR originated in a woman aged 45-60 years with active or convalescent COVID-19. The sequenced sample consisted of peripheral blood.

Here the CDR3 reads CAWTGGYGYTF. For the CDR3, the DNA is TGTGCCTGGACAGGGGGTTATGGCTACACCTTC. V is TRBV30 and J is TRBJ1-2; TRBD1 aligns across 7 bases. The CDR3 runs 11 residues. Losses at the gene ends were 4 bases for V and 5 bases for J; bases not matched to a gene: 1. CDR1 is GTSNPN and CDR2 is SVGIG in the germline V gene (reference sequence).